The 26 T cell receptor beta chains presented below share a single source sample, sequenced in a study of tumor-infiltrating lymphocytes in primary liver carcinoma. Germline DNA was also extracted, while the blood RNA originated from unsorted whole blood. The input was about 490 ng total RNA; TCR beta cDNA was made from it with a constant-region primer. Slightly modified ARM-PCR with three nested multiplex PCR rounds yielded TCR beta libraries. TRBV1-TRBV30 forward primers paired with a C-beta reverse primer drove the first two PCR rounds, around 9 cycles each. In TCRdb, the multiplex PCR reads were re-called with MiXCR into one record per CDR3 protein. The sample yields 300,000 to 350,000 distinct CDR3 sequences, roughly 61% seen once. The sample was peripheral blood. These receptors all stem from a man in his forties or fifties with primary liver carcinoma and hepatitis B virus infection.

This clonotype has a single count. The chain joins TRBV12-3 or TRBV12-4 to TRBJ2-7; 10 bases agree with TRBD1. The CDR3 sequence is 12 residues long. Trimming at V came to 5 bases and at J to 10 bases, leaving 5 bases not matched to a gene. DNA of the CDR3: TGTGCCAGCAGTGAGACAGGGGGCGACCAGTACTTC. Its translation is CASSETGGDQYF.

The V call is TRBV28, the J call TRBJ2-2; 8 nucleotides agree with TRBD1. The germline V gene encodes CDR1 MDHEN and CDR2 SYDVKM. V shed 6 bases and J 3 bases; nucleotides not matched to a gene: 6. CDR3 length equals 15 residues. In nucleotides, the CDR3 is TGTGCCAGCAGATCAGGGGGCGCAGACACCGGGGAGCTGTTTTTT. It is translated as CASRSGGADTGELFF.

V is TRBV18 and J is TRBJ2-3; TRBD1 might be the D (6 bases). V was clipped by 2 bases and J by 6 bases, with 15 bases between them. Germline V gives CDR1 KGHSH, CDR2 LQKENI. The CDR3 covers 15 residues. CDR3 DNA sequence: TGTGCCAGCTCACCAGGGTACAGGGATTACGATACGCAGTATTTT. Residues: CASSPGYRDYDTQYF.

As to this clonotype: One base away lies a much larger clone, so this may be a sequencing read error. This chain uses TRBV4-1 with TRBJ1-1; possible D gene TRBD1, 5 bases. The CDR3 extends over 15 amino acids. The germline gives CDR1 MGHRA, CDR2 YSYEKL. V lost 4 bases and J 0 bases, leaving 12 bases between the germline ends. The CDR3 protein is CASSLRQRMNTEAFF. In nucleotides, the CDR3 is TGCGCCAGCAGCCTAAGACAGCGCATGAACACTGAAGCTTTCTTT.

This chain links TRBV28 with TRBJ2-3; D may be TRBD1 (5 bases). Trimming pared 8 bases from V and 6 bases from J, leaving 15 bases between. In germline, CDR1 is MDHEN, CDR2 SYDVKM. CDR3 size: 13 residues. The CDR3: CASQDSTVDTQYF. The CDR3 nucleotides are TGTGCCAGCCAAGATTCGACAGTTGATACGCAGTATTTT.

In its sample, this clonotype was seen many times. This CDR3 reads CASSEHLRRSEQFF. In DNA form, the CDR3 reads TGTGCCAGCAGTGAACATCTAAGGCGTAGTGAGCAGTTCTTC. The chain recombines TRBV6-1 with TRBJ2-1; no definite D call. CDR1 and CDR2 (germline): MNHNS, SASEGT. The CDR3 spans 14 residues. Trimming took 2 bases from V and 9 from J, leaving 14 bases between them.

A single count supports this clonotype. The chain links TRBV30 to TRBJ2-2; D not resolved. In germline, CDR1 is GTSNPN, CDR2 SVGIG (reference sequence). The CDR3 covers 12 residues. V was shortened by 0 bases and J by 7 bases, with 6 bases between the two germline ends. CDR3: CAWSVRLGELFF. The DNA for the CDR3 is TGTGCCTGGAGTGTTAGGCTCGGGGAGCTGTTTTTT.

Concerning this clonotype: This may be a read error: a much more frequent sequence differs by one nucleotide. The V gene is TRBV29-1, the J gene TRBJ1-2; TRBD1 is a possible D gene (5 bases). The CDR3 contains 9 residues. Germline assignment: CDR1 SQVTM and CDR2 ANQGSEA. The V and J ends lost 7 bases and 7 bases respectively, with 7 bases between them. CDR3 bases: TGCAGCGGACAGTGTGGCTACACCTTC. Protein product: CSGQCGYTF.

This clonotype has just one count. A much larger clone is a single base away; this may be a read error. The J gene is TRBJ1-1, the V gene TRBV10-3; 8 bases are a match to TRBD1. Germline CDR1 ENHRY, CDR2 SYGVKD. CDR3 length: 15 amino acids. V was pared by 0 bases and J by 1 base, with 1 base of the junction left unmatched. CDR3 bases: TGTGCCATCAGTGAGTCGGACAGGGAGAACACTGAAGCTTTCTTT. Its translation: CAISESDRENTEAFF.

A note on this clonotype: Compared with germline, one end of the junction differs, possibly owing to a read error. The V and J genes are TRBV6-2 or TRBV6-3 and TRBJ2-1; D is uncertain. The germline gives CDR1 MNHEY, CDR2 SVGEGT. This CDR3 is built from 13 residues. In DNA, the CDR3 is TGTGCCAGCACCTATAGCCCCTATAATGAGCAGTTCTTC. It codes for CASTYSPYNEQFF.

The chain recombines TRBV5-5 with TRBJ1-1; D is unclear. The CDR3 contains 14 residues. Germline CDR1 reads SGHKS; CDR2 reads YYEKEE (reference sequence). V was clipped by 3 bases and J by 1 base, with 10 bases between them. The DNA of the CDR3 is TGTGCCAGCAGCTGGGGAAAAGGGAACACTGAAGCTTTCTTT. The encoded protein is CASSWGKGNTEAFF.

The CDR3 nucleotides are TGTGCCGGCTGCCGCGGACAGACCCTTCCGTACAATGAGCAGTTCTTC. It yields the protein CAGCRGQTLPYNEQFF. The chain couples TRBV14 to TRBJ2-1, with a tentative D call TRBD1 (6 bases). The V end was cut by 11 bases, the J end by 4 bases, with 24 bases between. Germline loops: CDR1 SGHDN, CDR2 FVKESK. The CDR3 consists of 16 residues.

Many counts were recorded for this clonotype. The chain recombines TRBV6-6 with TRBJ2-1; D remains unclear. The germline V and J ends were trimmed by 6 bases and 3 bases, with 15 bases remaining between them. This CDR3 contains 15 residues. Germline CDR1 and CDR2: MNHNY and SVGAGI (reference sequence). The CDR3 DNA follows: TGTGCCAGCAGCCCATGGCGGAACCGCTACAATGAGCAGTTCTTC. This codes for CASSPWRNRYNEQFF.

For this clonotype: Germline and junction disagree at one end, which may indicate a read error. V usage is TRBV11-2 and J usage is TRBJ2-7, with a tentative D call TRBD2 (6 bases). This CDR3 has 13 amino acids. The germline CDR1 and CDR2 sequences are SGHAT and FQNNGV. CDR3 protein: CASSFTGKEGQYF. CDR3 DNA: TGTGCTAGCAGCTTTACGGGGAAGGAGGGGCAGTACTTC.

The chain carries TRBV6-2 or TRBV6-3 and TRBJ2-1; a weak D match, TRBD2 (6 bases). CDR3 length: 14 amino acids. CDR1 is MNHEY and CDR2 is SVGEGT in the germline V gene. Trimming removed 7 bases from V and 5 bases from J, with 15 bases in between. The chain's CDR3 is CASNLLRGNNEQFF. The CDR3 bases are TGTGCCAGCAACCTCCTCCGGGGGAACAATGAGCAGTTCTTC.

This clonotype showed up many times. The chain recombines TRBV10-2 with TRBJ2-7; TRBD1 matches 9 bases. The J segment lost 6 bases and the V segment lost 6 bases, leaving 15 bases of the junction unmatched. In germline, CDR1 is WSHSY, CDR2 SAAADI. The length of the CDR3 is 16 residues. CDR3 in amino acids: CASRKGTGLTSGEQYF. Here the CDR3 DNA reads TGCGCCAGCAGAAAAGGGACAGGGCTTACTTCGGGCGAGCAGTACTTC.

This clonotype was counted at least ten times. CDR3 residues: CASSQQGYEQYF. CDR3 DNA sequence: TGTGCCAGCAGCCAACAGGGCTACGAGCAGTACTTC. J is TRBJ2-7 and V is TRBV6-2 or TRBV6-3; TRBD1 might be the D (6 bases). V gave up 6 bases and J gave up 3 bases, with 9 bases separating them. CDR3 size: 12 residues. Germline CDR1 MNHEY, CDR2 SVGEGT.

With respect to this clonotype: A much larger clone differs from this one at a single base, so this may be a read error. The chain couples TRBV29-1 to TRBJ2-7; D possibly corresponds to TRBD1 (5 bases). Germline V gene lookup returns CDR1 SQVTM and CDR2 ANQGSEA. The CDR3 spans 17 residues. CDR3 region: CSVEALSASSLKMGQNF. CDR3 sequence (DNA): TGCAGCGTTGAAGCGCTCTCAGCGAGCTCCCTCAAGATGGGGCAGAACTTC.

J is TRBJ1-1 and V is TRBV6-1; TRBD1 might be the D (6 bases). The CDR3 runs 14 residues. From germline, CDR1 is MNHNS and CDR2 SASEGT. CDR3 region: CASHLSGAHTEAFF. In DNA form, the CDR3 reads TGTGCGAGTCACCTCTCAGGGGCCCACACTGAAGCTTTCTTT.

In the case of this clonotype: The final CDR3 position lacks the conserved phenylalanine or tryptophan, pointing to a likely read error. The chain links TRBV11-3 to TRBJ2-7; TRBD2 is a possible D gene (6 bases). The CDR3 consists of 13 residues. CDR1 is SGHNT and CDR2 is YENEEA in the germline V gene. This chain's CDR3 is CVSSPGVHYEQYI. DNA for the CDR3: TGTGTCAGCAGCCCGGGGGTCCACTACGAGCAGTACATC.

This clonotype was seen repeatedly, ten times or more. V usage is TRBV11-2 and J usage is TRBJ2-7; 13 bases are a match to TRBD2. Germline CDR1 is SGHAT and CDR2 is FQNNGV. The CDR3 is 18 residues long. V trimming: 4 bases; J trimming: 2 bases; junction bases outside the gene matches: 11. The CDR3 loop is CASSSLPPTSGRAYEQYF. CDR3 DNA sequence: TGTGCCAGCAGCTCACTCCCCCCCACTAGCGGGAGGGCCTACGAGCAGTACTTC.

This clonotype has a count of ten or more. J is TRBJ2-1 and V is TRBV14, with a weak D call TRBD2 (5 bases). Trimming took 3 bases from V and 6 from J, leaving 9 bases between them. The germline V gene has CDR1 SGHDN and CDR2 FVKESK. The CDR3 spans 13 residues. For the CDR3, the DNA is TGTGCCAGCAGCCAGGGAGTCGGCAATGAGCAGTTCTTC. It translates to CASSQGVGNEQFF.

The chain links TRBV11-2 to TRBJ2-1; the match to TRBD2 covers 15 bases. Trimming removed 6 bases from V and 6 bases from J; junction bases left unmatched: 12. The CDR3 is 18 residues long. CDR1 is SGHAT, CDR2 FQNNGV, per germline. CDR3 bases: TGTGCCAGCAGGTCACTAGGACTAGCGGGGGGGCGGGGCAATGAGCAGTTCTTC. This gives the protein CASRSLGLAGGRGNEQFF.

The chain carries TRBV11-2 and TRBJ2-7; TRBD2 matches at 14 bases. CDR1 SGHAT and CDR2 FQNNGV come from the germline V gene. The CDR3 is made up of 13 amino acids. CDR3 DNA: TGTGCCGGCGGCTCGAGGACTAGCGGGAGGCCCTCAGTC. Amino acid sequence: CAGGSRTSGRPSV.

This clonotype was seen repeatedly, ten times or more. The genes are TRBV10-3 and TRBJ2-7; TRBD2 matches at 11 bases. V lost 5 bases and J lost 3; bases outside the gene matches: 3. The CDR3 consists of 14 residues. Germline assignment: CDR1 ENHRY and CDR2 SYGVKD. This CDR3 is CAISLAGGHYEQYF. CDR3 DNA: TGTGCCATCAGTCTAGCGGGAGGCCACTACGAGCAGTACTTC.

In this sample, this clonotype is medium-sized. The V gene is TRBV11-1, the J gene TRBJ2-1; a possible D gene is TRBD2 (5 bases). The CDR3 totals 12 residues. The V end was cut by 5 bases, the J end by 14 bases, with 16 bases between. The germline V gene encodes CDR1 SGHAT and CDR2 FQDESV (reference sequence). The CDR3 sequence is CASSPSGSTKFF. For the CDR3, the DNA is TGTGCCAGCAGCCCCTCGGGGTCTACCAAGTTCTTC.